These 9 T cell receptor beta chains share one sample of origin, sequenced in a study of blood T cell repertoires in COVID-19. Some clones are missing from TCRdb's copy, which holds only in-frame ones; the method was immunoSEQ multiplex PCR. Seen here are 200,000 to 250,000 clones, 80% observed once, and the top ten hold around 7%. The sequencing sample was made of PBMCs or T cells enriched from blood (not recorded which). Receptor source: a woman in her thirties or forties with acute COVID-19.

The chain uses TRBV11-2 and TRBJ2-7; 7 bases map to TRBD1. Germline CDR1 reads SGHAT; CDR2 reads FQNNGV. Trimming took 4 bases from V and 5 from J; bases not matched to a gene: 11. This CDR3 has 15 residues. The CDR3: CASSSLDRVINEQYF. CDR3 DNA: TGTGCCAGCAGCTCTCTAGACAGGGTTATTAACGAGCAGTACTTC. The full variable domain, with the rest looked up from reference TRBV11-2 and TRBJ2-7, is EAGVAQSPRYKIIEKRQSVAFWCNPISGHATLYWYQQILGQGPKLLIQFQNNGVVDDSQLPKDRFSAERLKGVDSTLKIQPAKLEDSAVYLCASSSLDRVINEQYFGPGTRLTVT.

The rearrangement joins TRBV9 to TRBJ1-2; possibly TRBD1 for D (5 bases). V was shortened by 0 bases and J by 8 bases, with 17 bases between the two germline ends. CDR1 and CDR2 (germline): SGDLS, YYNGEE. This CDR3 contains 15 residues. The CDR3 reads CASSVDSRQSSGYTF. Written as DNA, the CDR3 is TGTGCCAGCAGCGTAGATTCGAGACAGTCCTCCGGCTACACCTTC.

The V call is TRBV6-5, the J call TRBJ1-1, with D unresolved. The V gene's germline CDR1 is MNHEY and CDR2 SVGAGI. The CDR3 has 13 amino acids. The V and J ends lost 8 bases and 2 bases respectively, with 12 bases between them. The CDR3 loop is CASRSQLNTEAFF. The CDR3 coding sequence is TGTGCCAGCCGGTCGCAATTAAACACTGAAGCTTTCTTT.

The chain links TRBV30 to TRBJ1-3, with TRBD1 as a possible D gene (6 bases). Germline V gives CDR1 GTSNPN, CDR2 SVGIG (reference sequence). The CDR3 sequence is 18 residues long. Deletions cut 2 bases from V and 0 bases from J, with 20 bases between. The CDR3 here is CAWSTWTVPDSSGNTIYF. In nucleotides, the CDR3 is TGTGCCTGGAGTACCTGGACGGTCCCGGACAGCTCTGGAAACACCATATATTTT.

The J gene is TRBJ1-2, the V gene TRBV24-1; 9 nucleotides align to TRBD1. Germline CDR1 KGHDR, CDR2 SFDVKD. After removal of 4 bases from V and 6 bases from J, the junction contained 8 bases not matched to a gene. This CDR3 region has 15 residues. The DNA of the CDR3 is TGTGCCACCAGTGACCCGCGACAGGGGGATGATGGCTACACCTTC. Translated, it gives CATSDPRQGDDGYTF.

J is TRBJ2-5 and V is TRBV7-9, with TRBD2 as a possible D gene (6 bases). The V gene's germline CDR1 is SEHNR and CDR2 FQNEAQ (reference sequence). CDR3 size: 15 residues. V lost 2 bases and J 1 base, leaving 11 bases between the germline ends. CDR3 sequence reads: CASSLIGRVQETQYF. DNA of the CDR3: TGTGCCAGCAGCTTAATCGGGAGAGTCCAAGAGACCCAGTACTTC. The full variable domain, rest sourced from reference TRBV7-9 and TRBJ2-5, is DTGVSQNPRHKITKRGQNVTFRCDPISEHNRLYWYRQTLGQGPEFLTYFQNEAQLEKSRLLSDRFSAERPKGSFSTLEIQRTEQGDSAMYLCASSLIGRVQETQYFGPGTRLLVL.

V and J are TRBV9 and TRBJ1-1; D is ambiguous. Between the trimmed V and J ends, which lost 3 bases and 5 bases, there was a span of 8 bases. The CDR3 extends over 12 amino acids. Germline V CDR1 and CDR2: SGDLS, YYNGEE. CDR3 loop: CASSDRGTEAFF. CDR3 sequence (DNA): TGTGCCAGCAGCGACCGAGGGACTGAAGCTTTCTTT.

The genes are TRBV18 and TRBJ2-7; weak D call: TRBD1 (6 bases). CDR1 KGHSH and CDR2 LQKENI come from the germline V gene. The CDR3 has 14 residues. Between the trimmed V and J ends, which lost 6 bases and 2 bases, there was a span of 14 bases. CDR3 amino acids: CASSPGTTTYEQYF. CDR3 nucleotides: TGTGCCAGCTCCCCCGGGACAACGACCTACGAGCAGTACTTC. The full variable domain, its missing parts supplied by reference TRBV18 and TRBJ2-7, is NAGVMQNPRHLVRRRGQEARLRCSPMKGHSHVYWYRQLPEEGLKFMVYLQKENIIDESGMPKERFSAEFPKEGPSILRIQQVVRGDSAAYFCASSPGTTTYEQYFGPGTRLTVT.

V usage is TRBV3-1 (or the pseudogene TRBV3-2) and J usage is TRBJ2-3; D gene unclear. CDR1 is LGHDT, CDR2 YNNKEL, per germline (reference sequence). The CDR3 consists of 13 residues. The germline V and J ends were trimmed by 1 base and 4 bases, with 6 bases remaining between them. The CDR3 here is CASSQVFPDTQYF. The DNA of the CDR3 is TGTGCCAGCAGCCAAGTCTTCCCAGATACGCAGTATTTT.